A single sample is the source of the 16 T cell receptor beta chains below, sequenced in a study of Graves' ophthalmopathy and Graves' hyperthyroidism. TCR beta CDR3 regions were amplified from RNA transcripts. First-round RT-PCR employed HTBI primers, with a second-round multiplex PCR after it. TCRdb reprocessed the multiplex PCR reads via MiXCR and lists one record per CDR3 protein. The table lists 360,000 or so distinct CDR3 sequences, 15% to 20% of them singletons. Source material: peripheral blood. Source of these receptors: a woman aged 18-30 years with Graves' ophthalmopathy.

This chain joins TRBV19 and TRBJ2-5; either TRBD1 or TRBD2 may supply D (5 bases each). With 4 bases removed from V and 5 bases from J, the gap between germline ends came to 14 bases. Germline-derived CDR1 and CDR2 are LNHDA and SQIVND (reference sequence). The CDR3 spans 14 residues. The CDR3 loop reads CASSTSGTGETQYF. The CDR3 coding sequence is TGTGCCAGTAGTACGTCCGGGACGGGGGAGACCCAGTACTTC.

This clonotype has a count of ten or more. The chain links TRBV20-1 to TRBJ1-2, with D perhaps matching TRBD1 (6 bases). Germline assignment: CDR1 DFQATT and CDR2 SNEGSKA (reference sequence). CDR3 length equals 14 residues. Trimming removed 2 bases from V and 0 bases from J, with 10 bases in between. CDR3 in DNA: TGCAGTGCTAGAAGCTACAGGGCTAACTATGGCTACACCTTC. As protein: CSARSYRANYGYTF.

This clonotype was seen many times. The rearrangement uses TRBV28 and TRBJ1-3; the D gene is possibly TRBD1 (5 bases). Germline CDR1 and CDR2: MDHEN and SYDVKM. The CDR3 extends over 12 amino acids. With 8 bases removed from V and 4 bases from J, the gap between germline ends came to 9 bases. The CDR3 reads CASGTGGNTIYF. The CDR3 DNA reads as TGTGCCAGCGGGACGGGAGGAAACACCATATATTTT.

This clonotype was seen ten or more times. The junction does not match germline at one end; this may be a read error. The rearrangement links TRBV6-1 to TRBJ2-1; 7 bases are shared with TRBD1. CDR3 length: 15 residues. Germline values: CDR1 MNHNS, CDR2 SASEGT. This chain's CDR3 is CASIKSGQPQNEQLF. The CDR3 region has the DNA TGTGCCAGCATCAAGTCGGGACAGCCCCAAAATGAGCAGCTCTTC.

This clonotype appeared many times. CDR3 nucleotides: TGCAGTGCTCCGCGACTAGCTTTTGAGACCCAGTACTTC. Amino acids: CSAPRLAFETQYF. V is TRBV20-1 and J is TRBJ2-5; 7 bases fit TRBD2. Looked up from germline, CDR1 is DFQATT and CDR2 is SNEGSKA (reference sequence). CDR3 length equals 13 residues. The trim removed 5 bases at V and 5 bases at J, leaving 8 bases unmatched.

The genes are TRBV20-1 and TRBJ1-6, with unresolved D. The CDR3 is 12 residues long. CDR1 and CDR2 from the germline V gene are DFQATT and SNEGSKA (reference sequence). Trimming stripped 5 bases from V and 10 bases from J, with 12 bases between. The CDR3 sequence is CSADLQESPLHF. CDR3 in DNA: TGCAGTGCTGACCTTCAGGAATCACCCCTCCACTTT.

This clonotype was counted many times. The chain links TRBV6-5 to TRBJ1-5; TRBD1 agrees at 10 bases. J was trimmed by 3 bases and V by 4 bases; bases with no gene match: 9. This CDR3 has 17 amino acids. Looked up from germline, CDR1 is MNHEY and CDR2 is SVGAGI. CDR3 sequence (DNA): TGTGCCAGCAGTTCGACAGGGGGCCCTGGGTACAATCAGCCCCAGCATTTT. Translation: CASSSTGGPGYNQPQHF.

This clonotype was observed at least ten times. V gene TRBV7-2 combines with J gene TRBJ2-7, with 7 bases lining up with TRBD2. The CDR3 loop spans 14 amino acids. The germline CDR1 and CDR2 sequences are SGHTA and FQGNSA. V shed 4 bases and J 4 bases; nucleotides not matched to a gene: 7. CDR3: CASSWGGNFYEQYF. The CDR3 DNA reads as TGTGCCAGCAGCTGGGGAGGGAACTTTTACGAGCAGTACTTC.

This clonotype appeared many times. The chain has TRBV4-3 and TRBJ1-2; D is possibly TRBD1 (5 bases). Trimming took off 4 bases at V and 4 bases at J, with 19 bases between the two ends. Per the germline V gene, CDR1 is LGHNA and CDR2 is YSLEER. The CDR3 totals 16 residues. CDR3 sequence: CASSRYLWGEGYGYTF. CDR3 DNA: TGCGCCAGCAGCCGATACCTTTGGGGGGAAGGCTATGGCTACACCTTC.

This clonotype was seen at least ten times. The CDR3 loop reads CSARSSEDGNTEAFF. The CDR3 bases are TGCAGTGCTAGAAGTTCAGAGGACGGAAACACTGAAGCTTTCTTT. The gene calls are TRBV20-1 and TRBJ1-1; D gene uncertain. V lost 2 bases and J 2 bases, leaving 15 bases between the germline ends. Germline CDR1 and CDR2: DFQATT and SNEGSKA (reference sequence). The CDR3 spans 15 residues.

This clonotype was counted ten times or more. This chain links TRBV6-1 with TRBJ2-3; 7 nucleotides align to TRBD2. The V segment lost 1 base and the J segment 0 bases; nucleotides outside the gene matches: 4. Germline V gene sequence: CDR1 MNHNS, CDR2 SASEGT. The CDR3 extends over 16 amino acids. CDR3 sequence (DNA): TGTGCCAGCAGTGAAGAAGGTAGCGGGAGCACAGATACGCAGTATTTT. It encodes CASSEEGSGSTDTQYF.

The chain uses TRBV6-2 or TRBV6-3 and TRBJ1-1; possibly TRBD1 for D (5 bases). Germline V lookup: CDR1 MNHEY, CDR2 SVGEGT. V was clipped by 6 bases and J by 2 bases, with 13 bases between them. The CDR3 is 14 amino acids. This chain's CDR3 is CASRGPTSNTEAFF. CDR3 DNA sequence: TGTGCCAGCAGGGGACCTACCTCTAACACTGAAGCTTTCTTT.

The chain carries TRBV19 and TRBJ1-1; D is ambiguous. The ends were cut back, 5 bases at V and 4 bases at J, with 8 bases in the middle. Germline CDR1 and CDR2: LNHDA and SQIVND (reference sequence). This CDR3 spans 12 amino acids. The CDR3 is CASSVGLTEAFF. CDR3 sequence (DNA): TGTGCCAGTAGTGTTGGGCTCACTGAAGCTTTCTTT.

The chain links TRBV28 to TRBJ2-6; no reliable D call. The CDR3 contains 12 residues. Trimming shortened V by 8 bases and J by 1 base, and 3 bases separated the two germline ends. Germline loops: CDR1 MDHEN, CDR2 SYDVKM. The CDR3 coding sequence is TGTGCCAGCTTGTCTGGGGCCAACGTCCTGACTTTC. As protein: CASLSGANVLTF. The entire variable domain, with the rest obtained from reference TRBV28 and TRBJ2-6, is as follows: DVKVTQSSRYLVKRTGEKVFLECVQDMDHENMFWYRQDPGLGLRLIYFSYDVKMKEKGDIPEGYSVSREKKERFSLILESASTNQTSMYLCASLSGANVLTFGAGSRLTVL.

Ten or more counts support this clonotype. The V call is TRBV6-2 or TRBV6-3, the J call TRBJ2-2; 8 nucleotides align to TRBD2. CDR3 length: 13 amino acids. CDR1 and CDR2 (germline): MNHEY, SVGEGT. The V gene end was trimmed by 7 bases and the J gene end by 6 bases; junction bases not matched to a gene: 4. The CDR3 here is CASKLADAGELFF. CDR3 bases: TGTGCCAGCAAACTAGCGGACGCCGGGGAGCTGTTTTTT.

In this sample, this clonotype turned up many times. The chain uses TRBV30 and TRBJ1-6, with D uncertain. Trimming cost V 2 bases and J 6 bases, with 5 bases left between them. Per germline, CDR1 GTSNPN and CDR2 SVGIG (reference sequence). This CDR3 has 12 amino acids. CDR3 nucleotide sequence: TGTGCCTGGAGTCCAATTAATTCACCCCTCCACTTT. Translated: CAWSPINSPLHF.